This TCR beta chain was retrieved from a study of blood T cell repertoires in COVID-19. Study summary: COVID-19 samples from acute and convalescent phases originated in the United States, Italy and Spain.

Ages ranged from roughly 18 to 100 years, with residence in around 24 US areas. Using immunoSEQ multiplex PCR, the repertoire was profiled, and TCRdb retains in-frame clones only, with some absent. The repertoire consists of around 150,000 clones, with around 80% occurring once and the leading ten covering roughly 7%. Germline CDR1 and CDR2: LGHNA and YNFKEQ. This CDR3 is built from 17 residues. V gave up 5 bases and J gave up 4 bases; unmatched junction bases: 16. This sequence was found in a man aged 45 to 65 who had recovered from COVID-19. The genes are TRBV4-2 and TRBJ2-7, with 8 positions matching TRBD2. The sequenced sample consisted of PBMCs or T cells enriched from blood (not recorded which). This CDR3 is CASSNSPGGGGFYEQYF. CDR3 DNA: TGTGCCAGCAGCAATTCGCCAGGCGGCGGGGGGTTTTACGAGCAGTACTTC.